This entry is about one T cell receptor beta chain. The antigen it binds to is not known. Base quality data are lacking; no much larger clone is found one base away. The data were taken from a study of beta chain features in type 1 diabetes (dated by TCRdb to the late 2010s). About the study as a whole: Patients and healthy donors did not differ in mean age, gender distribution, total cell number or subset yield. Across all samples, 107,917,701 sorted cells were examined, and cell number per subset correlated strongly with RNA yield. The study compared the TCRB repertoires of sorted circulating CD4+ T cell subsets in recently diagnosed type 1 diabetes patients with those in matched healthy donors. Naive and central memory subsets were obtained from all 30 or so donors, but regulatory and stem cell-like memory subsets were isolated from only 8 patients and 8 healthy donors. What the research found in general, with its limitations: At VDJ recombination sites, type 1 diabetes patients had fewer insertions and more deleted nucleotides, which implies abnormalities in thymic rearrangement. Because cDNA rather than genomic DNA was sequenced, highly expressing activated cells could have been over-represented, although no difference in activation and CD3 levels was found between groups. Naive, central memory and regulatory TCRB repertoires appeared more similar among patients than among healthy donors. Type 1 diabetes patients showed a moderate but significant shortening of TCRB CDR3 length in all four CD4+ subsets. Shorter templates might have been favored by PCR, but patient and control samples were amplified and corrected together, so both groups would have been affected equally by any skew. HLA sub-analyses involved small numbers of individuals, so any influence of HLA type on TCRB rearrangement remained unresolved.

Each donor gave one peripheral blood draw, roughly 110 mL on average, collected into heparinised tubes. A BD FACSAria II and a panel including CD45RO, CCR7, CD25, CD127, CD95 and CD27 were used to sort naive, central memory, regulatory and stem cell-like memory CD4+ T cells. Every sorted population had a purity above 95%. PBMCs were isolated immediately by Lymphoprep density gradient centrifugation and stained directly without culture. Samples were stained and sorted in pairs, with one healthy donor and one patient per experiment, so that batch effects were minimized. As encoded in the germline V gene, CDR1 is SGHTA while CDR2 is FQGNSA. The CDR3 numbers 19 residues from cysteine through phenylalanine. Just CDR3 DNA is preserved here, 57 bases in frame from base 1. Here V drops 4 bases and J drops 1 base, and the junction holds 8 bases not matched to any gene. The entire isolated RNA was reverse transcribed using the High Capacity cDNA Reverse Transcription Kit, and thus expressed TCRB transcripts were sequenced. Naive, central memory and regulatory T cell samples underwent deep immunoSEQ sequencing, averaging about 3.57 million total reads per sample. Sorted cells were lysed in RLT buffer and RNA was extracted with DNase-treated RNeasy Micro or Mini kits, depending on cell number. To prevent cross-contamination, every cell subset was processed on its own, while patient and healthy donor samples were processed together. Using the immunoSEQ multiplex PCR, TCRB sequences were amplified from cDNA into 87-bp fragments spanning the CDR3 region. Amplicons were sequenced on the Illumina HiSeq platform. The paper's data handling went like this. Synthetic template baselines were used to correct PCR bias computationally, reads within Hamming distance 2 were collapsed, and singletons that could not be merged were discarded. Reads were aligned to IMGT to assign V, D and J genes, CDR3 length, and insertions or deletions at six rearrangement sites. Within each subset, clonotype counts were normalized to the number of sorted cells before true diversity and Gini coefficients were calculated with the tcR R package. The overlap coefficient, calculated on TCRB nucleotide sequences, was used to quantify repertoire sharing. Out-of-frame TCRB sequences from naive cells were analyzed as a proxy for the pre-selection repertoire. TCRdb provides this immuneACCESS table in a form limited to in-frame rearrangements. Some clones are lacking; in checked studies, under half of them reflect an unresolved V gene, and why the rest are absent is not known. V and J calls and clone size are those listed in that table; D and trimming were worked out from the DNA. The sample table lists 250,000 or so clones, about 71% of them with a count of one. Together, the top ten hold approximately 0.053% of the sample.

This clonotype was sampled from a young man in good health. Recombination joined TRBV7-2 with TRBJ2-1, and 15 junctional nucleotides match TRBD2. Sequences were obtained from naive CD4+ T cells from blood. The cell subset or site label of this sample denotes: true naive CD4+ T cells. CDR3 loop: CASSSYGTSGRRSYNEQFF. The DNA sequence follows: TGTGCCAGCAGCTCGTACGGGACTAGCGGGAGGAGATCCTACAATGAGCAGTTCTTC.